This TCR beta chain came from a study of blood T cells in healthy people across ages. Details on this clonotype: Its antigen is undetermined.

A second PCR, run for about 6 to 11 cycles, used a sample-barcoded 5' primer plus a J-beta primer mix. MiXCR, run by TCRdb on the 5' RACE reads, gives a single entry per CDR3 protein. The data show about 930,000 distinct CDR3 sequences, with just under 30% seen just once and about 10% held by the top ten. Overall study findings and caveats: In long-lived donors, naive CD4+ cell counts and diversity exceeded those of aged donors.

The V segment lost 5 bases and the J segment 3 bases; nucleotides outside the gene matches: 8. Germline values: CDR1 SGHTA, CDR2 FQGNSA. This CDR3 region has 17 residues. Separately, the same data were catalogued under a study of T cells of mothers and their children. That study reports: All RNA that had been extracted was used for cDNA synthesis at about 1.5 ug per 15 ul. Every mother produced more than 8 million TCR beta CDR3 reads, whereas every child provided roughly 3 million. Persistent microchimeric T cell clones were sought, and none were detected.

The TCR comes from a woman aged 40 to 55 in good health. The chain carries TRBV7-2 and TRBJ2-7; 15 bases line up with TRBD2. The sequenced sample was blood. The CDR3 DNA follows: TGTGCCAGCAGCCGTGGACTAGCGGGGGGGCTAGTCTACGAGCAGTACTTC. As protein: CASSRGLAGGLVYEQYF. Variable domain in full (rest from reference TRBV7-2 and TRBJ2-7): GAGVSQSPSNKVTEKGKDVELRCDPISGHTALYWYRQSLGQGLEFLIYFQGNSAPDKSGLPSDRFSAERTGGSVSTLTIQRTQQEDSAVYLCASSRGLAGGLVYEQYFGPGTRLTVT.